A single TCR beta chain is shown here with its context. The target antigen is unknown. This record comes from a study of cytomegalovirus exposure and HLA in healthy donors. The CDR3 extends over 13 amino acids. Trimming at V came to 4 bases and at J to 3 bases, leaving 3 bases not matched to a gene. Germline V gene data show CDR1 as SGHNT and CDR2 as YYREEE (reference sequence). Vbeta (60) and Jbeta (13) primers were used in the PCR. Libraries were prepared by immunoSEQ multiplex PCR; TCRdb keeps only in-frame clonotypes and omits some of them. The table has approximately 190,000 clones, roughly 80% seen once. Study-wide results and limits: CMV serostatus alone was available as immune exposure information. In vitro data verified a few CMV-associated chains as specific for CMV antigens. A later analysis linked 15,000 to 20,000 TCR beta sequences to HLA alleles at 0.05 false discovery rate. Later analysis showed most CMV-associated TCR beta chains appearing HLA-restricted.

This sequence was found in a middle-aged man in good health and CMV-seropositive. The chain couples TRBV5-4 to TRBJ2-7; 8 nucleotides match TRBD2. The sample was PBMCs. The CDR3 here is CASSMGTSYEQYF. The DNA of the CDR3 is TGTGCCAGCAGCATGGGGACTAGCTACGAGCAGTACTTC.